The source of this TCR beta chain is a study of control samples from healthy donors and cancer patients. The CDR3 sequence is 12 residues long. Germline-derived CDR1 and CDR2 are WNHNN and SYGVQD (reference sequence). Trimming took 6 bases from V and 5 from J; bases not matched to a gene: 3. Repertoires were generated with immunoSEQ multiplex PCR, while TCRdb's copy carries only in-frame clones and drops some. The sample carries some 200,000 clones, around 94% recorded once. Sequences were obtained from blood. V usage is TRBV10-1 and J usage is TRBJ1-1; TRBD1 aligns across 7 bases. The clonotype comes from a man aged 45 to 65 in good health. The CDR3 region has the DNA TGCGCCAGCAGCCCGACAGGGACTGAAGCTTTCTTT. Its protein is CASSPTGTEAFF.